The clone carrying this T cell receptor (beta chain) showed up just a few times. Its antigen is as yet unknown. The data belong to a study of T cell repertoires in cytomegalovirus infection. Overall study results and limits: Dominant in the ex vivo response were TCR beta clonotypes restricted by HLA-C and specific for CMV. Of the TCR beta families, the public ones yielded a cumulative frequency that identified carriers of CMV plus the relevant HLA.

The CDR3 spans 16 residues. Germline loops: CDR1 MGHRA, CDR2 YSYEKL. V gave up 1 base and J gave up 1 base, with 13 bases separating them. Each CDR3 protein is one row after TCRdb ran MiXCR on the reads. The sample has approximately 730,000 distinct CDR3 sequences; 25% to 30% are singletons. Sequenced here: cultured CD8+ T cells from PBMCs, sampled from culture after CMV antigen stimulation. This sequence joins TRBV4-1 and TRBJ1-1; a weak D match, TRBD1 (5 bases). The receptor comes from a human donor in good health (CMV status not recorded). Some clones in this sample may be carry-over from other donors' samples. The CDR3 sequence: CASSQVPGAANTEAFF. In DNA form, the CDR3 reads TGCGCCAGCAGCCAAGTTCCCGGGGCAGCGAACACTGAAGCTTTCTTT.